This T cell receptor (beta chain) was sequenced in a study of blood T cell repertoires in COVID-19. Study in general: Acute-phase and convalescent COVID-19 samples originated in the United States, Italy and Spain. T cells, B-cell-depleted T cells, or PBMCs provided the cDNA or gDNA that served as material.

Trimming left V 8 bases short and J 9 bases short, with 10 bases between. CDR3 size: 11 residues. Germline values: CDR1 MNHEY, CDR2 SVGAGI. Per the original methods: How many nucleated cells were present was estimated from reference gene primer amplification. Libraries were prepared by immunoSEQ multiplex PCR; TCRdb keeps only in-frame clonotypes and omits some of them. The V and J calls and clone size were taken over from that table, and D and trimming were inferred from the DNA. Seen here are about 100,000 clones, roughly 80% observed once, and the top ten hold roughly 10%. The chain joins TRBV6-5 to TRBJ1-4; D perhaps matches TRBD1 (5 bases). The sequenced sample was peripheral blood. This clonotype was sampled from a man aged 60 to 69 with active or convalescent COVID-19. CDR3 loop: CASGGAQKLFF. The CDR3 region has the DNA TGTGCCAGCGGAGGGGCTCAAAAACTGTTTTTT.